This TCR beta chain was recovered during a study of molecular identifiers for immune sequencing clone quantification (dated by TCRdb to 2016 to 2019). General notes on the study: For a replicate experiment, RNA from roughly 20,000 or 100,000 naive CD8 T cells was divided into five aliquots, of which four were sequenced. The study was a methods study using CD8 T cells to benchmark molecular-identifier clustering-based TCR repertoire sequencing (MIDCIRS) and TCR RNA copy counting.

The receptor library was made with PCR. The sample was run on an Illumina HiSeq 4000. Bulk TCR libraries were prepared as previously described, using TCR primers listed in Table S5. Total RNA was purified with the Qiagen AllPrep DNA/RNA kit. Before any analysis, reads coming from multiple sequencing runs of the same library were combined into one pool. The source study handled its data this way. Reads were retained only if an exact TCR constant sequence was present, and the retained reads were trimmed to 150 nt and grouped according to their 12-nt molecular barcodes. Reads within each barcode group were sub-clustered using a 15% Levenshtein threshold, and quality-weighted consensus sequences were constructed for each RNA molecule. Non-functional sequences were discarded, and so were lower-count sequences lying one edit away from another sequence. On the basis of fitting two negative binomial distributions, barcode sub-clusters with fewer than 20% of the maximum read count were discarded. TCRdb took the public reads, trimmed them with fastp at Q25, ran MiXCR for clone calling and kept in-frame beta chains. CDR3 protein sequences are deduplicated, and each keeps its most common genes and DNA. TCRdb, not the original authors, processed these V and J calls. The sample table records 88,000 or so distinct CDR3 sequences; roughly a fifth of these occur just once. Of the sample, around 1% falls within the top ten clones.

Libraries of naive CD8 T cells were built from around 20,000 to 1,000,000 sorted cells, with 10%, 30% or 50% of the purified RNA used. On a BD FACSAria II, naive CD8 T cells were FACS-sorted as CD8+CD4-CCR7+CD45RA+ and collected into RLT Plus buffer. To test detection sensitivity, Jurkat RNA equivalent to ten TCR copies was spiked into samples of about 19,000-1,100,000 naive CD8 T cells. CD8 T cells were enriched using RosetteSep CD8+ T Cell Enrichment Cocktail and Ficoll-Paque, and the enriched cells then underwent ACK red cell lysis. To note about this clonotype: Its binding antigen is unknown. No qualities accompany the bases; no much larger clone lies one base away.

The CDR1 and CDR2 encoded by the germline V gene (reference sequence) are MNHEY and SMNVEV. Including the terminal cysteine and phenylalanine, the CDR3 comprises 15 residues. Left in the record is the CDR3 DNA by itself, 45 bases read in frame from the first base. Trimming at the junction amounts to 2 bases on V and 9 bases on J, and the germline ends lie 17 bases apart. Results the study describes overall, beyond this receptor: Spiked-in Jurkat TCR RNA equal to a single cell's worth was reported to be detectable even within one million naive CD8 T cells. Clones above 20 RNA copies held over 98% of molecules in CMV-specific effector cells but under 1% in naive cells. Highly expanded clone sizes could be underestimated because identical TCR molecules may share a barcode. Spiked-in Jurkat TCR RNA (around nine copies' worth), which is not part of the donor repertoire, was contained in the naive libraries. When barcode sub-clustering was left out, chimeric consensus sequences inflated TCR diversity, with chimeras reaching as high as 47%. Modeling indicated about 3 TCR RNA copies recovered per cell, compared with 9.5 to 10 by digital PCR, which implies a capture efficiency of approximately 30%.

The receptor chain draws on TRBV27 and TRBJ2-1; the D gene is tentatively TRBD1 or TRBD2, each matching 5 bases. Sequencing input: naive CD8+ T cells from blood, with Jurkat cell RNA spiked in. The cell subset or site label on this specimen signifies: FACS-sorted CD8+CD4-CCR7+CD45RA+ naive T cells. This sequence originates from a human donor in good health. Some libraries in this study had Jurkat cell RNA spiked in. The CDR3 region has the sequence CASSLMWGSMCEQFF. The DNA sequence reads TGTGCCAGCAGTTTAATGTGGGGGTCTATGTGTGAGCAGTTCTTC.